This T cell receptor beta chain was obtained from a study of blood T cell repertoires in COVID-19. Study-wide context: From the United States, Italy and Spain came samples of acute and convalescent COVID-19. T cells, B-cell-depleted T cells, or PBMCs provided the cDNA or gDNA that served as material.

Original data processing: Amplifying reference gene primers gave estimates of nucleated cell counts. The table came from immunoSEQ multiplex PCR; TCRdb's copy has only in-frame clones and leaves some out. V and J calls and clone size are as listed in that table; D and trimming were resolved from the DNA. The table has about 280,000 clones, approximately 83% seen once; the top ten hold about 1.9%. This CDR3 has 17 amino acids. The V gene end was trimmed by 7 bases and the J gene end by 0 bases; junction bases not matched to a gene: 6. Germline loops: CDR1 MNHEY, CDR2 SMNVEV (reference sequence). The sample consisted of peripheral blood. The receptor was isolated from a woman aged 25 to 39 who had recovered from COVID-19. The V and J genes are TRBV27 and TRBJ2-3; TRBD2 aligns across 14 bases. CDR3 amino acids: CASTRLAGGPSTDTQYF. The DNA for the CDR3 is TGTGCCAGCACCCGACTAGCGGGAGGGCCGAGCACAGATACGCAGTATTTT.